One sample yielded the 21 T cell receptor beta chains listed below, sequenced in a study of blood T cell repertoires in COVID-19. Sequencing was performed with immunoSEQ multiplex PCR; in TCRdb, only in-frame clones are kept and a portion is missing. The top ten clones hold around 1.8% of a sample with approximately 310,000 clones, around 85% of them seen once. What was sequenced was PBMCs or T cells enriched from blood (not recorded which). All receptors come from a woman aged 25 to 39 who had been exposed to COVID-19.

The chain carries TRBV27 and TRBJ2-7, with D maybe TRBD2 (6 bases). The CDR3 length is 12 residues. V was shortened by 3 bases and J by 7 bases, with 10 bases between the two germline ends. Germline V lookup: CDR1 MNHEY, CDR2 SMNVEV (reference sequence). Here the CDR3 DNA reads TGTGCCAGCAGTTTGCCCGGAGGGGAGCAGTACTTC. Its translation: CASSLPGGEQYF.

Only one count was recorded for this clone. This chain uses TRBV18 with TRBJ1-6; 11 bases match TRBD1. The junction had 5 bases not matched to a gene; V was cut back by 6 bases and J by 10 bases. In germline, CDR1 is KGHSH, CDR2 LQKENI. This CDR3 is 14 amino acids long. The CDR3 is CASSRDRGDSPLHF. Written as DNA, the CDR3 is TGTGCCAGCTCTCGGGACAGGGGGGACTCACCCCTCCACTTT. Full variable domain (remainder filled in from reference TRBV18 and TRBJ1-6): NAGVMQNPRHLVRRRGQEARLRCSPMKGHSHVYWYRQLPEEGLKFMVYLQKENIIDESGMPKERFSAEFPKEGPSILRIQQVVRGDSAAYFCASSRDRGDSPLHFGNGTRLTVT.

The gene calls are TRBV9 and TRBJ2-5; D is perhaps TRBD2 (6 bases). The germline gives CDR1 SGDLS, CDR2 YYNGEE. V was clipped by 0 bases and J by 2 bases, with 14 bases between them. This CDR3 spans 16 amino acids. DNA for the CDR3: TGTGCCAGCAGCGTAGGGACTCGGGGAGGTCAAGAGACCCAGTACTTC. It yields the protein CASSVGTRGGQETQYF.

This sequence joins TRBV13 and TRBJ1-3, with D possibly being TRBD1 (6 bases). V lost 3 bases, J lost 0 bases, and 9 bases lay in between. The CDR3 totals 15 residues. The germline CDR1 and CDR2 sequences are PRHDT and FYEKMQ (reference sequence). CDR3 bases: TGTGCCAGCAGCTTCCGGACAGCCTCTGGAAACACCATATATTTT. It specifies CASSFRTASGNTIYF.

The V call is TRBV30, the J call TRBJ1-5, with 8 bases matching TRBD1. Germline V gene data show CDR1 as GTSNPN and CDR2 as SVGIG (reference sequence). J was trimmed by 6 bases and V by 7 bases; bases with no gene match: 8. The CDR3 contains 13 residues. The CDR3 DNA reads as TGTGCCTTAACAGGGGGAGGATCTCAGCCCCAGCATTTT. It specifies CALTGGGSQPQHF.

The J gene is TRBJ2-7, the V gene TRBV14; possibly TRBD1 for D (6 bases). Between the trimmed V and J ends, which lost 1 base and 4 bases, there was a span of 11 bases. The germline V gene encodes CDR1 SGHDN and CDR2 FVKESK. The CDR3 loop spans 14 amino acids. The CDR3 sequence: CASSQGQGPYEQYF. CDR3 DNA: TGTGCCAGCAGCCAAGGTCAGGGGCCTTACGAGCAGTACTTC.

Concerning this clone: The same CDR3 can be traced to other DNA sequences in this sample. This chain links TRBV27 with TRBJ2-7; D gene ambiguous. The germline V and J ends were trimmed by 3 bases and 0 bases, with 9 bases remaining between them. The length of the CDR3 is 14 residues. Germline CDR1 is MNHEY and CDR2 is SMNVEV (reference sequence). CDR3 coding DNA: TGTGCCAGCAGTTTCTCGGGTCCCTCCTACGAGCAGTACTTC. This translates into CASSFSGPSYEQYF.

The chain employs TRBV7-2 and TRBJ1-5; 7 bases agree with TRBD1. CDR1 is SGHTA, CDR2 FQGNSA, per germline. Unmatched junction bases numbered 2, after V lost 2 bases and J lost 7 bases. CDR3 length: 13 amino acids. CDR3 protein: CASSLTGEQPQHF. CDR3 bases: TGTGCCAGCAGCTTAACAGGGGAACAGCCCCAGCATTTT.

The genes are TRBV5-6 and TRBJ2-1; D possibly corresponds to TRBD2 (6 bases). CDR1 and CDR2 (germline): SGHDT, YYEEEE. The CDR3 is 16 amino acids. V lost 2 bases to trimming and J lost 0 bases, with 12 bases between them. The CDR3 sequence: CASSFRGKSSYNEQFF. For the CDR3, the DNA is TGTGCCAGCAGCTTCCGCGGGAAAAGCTCCTACAATGAGCAGTTCTTC.

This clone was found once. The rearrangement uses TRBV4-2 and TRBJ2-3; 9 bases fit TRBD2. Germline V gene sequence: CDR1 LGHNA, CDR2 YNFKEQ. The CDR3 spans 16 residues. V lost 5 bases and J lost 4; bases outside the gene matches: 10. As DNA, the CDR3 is TGTGCCAGCAGCTCGGGGAAGCGGGGGGAAGCAGATACGCAGTATTTT. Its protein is CASSSGKRGEADTQYF.

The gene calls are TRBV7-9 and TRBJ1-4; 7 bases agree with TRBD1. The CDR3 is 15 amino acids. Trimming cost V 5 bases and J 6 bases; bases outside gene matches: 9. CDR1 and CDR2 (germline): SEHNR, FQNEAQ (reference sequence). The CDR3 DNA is TGTGCCAGCAGCCTAGGAGGGGGCAGGGATGAAAAACTGTTTTTT. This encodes CASSLGGGRDEKLFF.

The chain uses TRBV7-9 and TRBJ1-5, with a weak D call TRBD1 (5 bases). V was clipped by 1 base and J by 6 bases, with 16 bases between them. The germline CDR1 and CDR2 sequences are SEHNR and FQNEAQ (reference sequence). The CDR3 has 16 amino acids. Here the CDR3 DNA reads TGTGCCAGCAGCTTAGATGGTCGGGGGACTGGTCAGCCCCAGCATTTT. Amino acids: CASSLDGRGTGQPQHF.

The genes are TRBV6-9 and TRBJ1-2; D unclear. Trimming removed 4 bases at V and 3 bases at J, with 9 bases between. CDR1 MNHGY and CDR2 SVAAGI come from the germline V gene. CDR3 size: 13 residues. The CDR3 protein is CASSSRPYYGYTF. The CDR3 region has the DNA TGTGCCAGCAGTTCGAGGCCCTACTATGGCTACACCTTC.

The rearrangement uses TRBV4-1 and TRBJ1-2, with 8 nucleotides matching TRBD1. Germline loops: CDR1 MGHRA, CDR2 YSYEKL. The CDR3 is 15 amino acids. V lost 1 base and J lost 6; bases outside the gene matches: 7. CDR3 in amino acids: CASSQVGQEGNGYTF. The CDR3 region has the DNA TGCGCCAGCAGCCAAGTGGGACAGGAGGGGAATGGCTACACCTTC.

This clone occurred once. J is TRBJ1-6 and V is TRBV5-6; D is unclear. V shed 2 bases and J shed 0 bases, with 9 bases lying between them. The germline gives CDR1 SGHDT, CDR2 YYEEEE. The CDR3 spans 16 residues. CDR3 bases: TGTGCCAGCAGCTTTAACCGCGGCTCCTATAATTCACCCCTCCACTTT. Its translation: CASSFNRGSYNSPLHF.

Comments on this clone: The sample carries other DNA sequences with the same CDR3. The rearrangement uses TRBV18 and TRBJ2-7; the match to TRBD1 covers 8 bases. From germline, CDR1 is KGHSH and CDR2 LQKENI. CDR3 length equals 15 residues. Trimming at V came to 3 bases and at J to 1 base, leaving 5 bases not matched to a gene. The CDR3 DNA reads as TGTGCCAGCTCACCCGGGACAGGTACATCCTACGAGCAGTACTTC. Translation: CASSPGTGTSYEQYF.

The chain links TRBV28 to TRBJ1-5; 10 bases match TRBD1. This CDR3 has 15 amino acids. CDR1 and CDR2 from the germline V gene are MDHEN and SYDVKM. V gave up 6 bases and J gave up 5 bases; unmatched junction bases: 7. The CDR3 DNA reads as TGTGCCAGCAGCCCGGGACAGGGGCGATATCAGCCCCAGCATTTT. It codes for CASSPGQGRYQPQHF.

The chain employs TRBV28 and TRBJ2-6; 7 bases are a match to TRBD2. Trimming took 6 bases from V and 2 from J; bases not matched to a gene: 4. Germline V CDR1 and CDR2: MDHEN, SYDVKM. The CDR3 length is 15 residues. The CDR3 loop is CASSLLATGANVLTF. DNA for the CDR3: TGTGCCAGCAGCCTACTAGCGACTGGGGCCAACGTCCTGACTTTC.

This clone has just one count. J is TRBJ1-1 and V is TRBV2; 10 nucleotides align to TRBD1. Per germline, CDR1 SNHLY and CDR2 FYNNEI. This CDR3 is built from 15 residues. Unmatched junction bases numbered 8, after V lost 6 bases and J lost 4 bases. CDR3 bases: TGTGCCAGCAGAGACAGGGGGCTGAGGGCCACTGAAGCTTTCTTT. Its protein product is CASRDRGLRATEAFF. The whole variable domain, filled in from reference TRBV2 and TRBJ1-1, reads EPEVTQTPSHQVTQMGQEVILRCVPISNHLYFYWYRQILGQKVEFLVSFYNNEISEKSEIFDDQFSVERPDGSNFTLKIRSTKLEDSAMYFCASRDRGLRATEAFFGQGTRLTVV.

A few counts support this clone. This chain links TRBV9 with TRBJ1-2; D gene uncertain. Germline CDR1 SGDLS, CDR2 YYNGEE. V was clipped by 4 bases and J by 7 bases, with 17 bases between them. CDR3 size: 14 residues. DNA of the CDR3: TGTGCCAGCAGCATCGGAAGGGTCGGGAGTGGCTACACCTTC. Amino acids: CASSIGRVGSGYTF.

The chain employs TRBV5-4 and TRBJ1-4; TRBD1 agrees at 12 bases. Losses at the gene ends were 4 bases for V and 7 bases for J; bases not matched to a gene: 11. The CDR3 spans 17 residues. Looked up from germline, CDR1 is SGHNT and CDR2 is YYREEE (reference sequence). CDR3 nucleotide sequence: TGTGCCAGCAGCATAGTTCCGGGACAGGGGGCCGGTGAAAAACTGTTTTTT. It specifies CASSIVPGQGAGEKLFF. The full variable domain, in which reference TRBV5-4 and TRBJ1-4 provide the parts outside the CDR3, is ETGVTQSPTHLIKTRGQQVTLRCSSQSGHNTVSWYQQALGQGPQFIFQYYREEENGRGNFPPRFSGLQFPNYSSELNVNALELDDSALYLCASSIVPGQGAGEKLFFGSGTQLSVL.